This T cell receptor (beta chain) comes out of a study of tumor and adjacent non-tumor tissue in lung cancer. Turning to the study itself: The patients, approximately 9 men and 4 or 5 women, were about 31 to 80 with stage I to III disease.

Concerning this clonotype itself: At one of its ends the junction is not consistent with the germline gene, which may arise from a read error.

TCRbeta libraries were built with three rounds of nested PCR, modified from ARM-PCR. TCRdb analysed the multiplex PCR reads with MiXCR anew, one entry per CDR3 protein. The sample has 75,000 to 95,000 distinct CDR3 sequences, under 80% seen once. No cell sorting was done before RNA was extracted from the tissue. More than 3 cm separated this lung sample from the edge of the tumor. Material: distant non-tumor lung tissue. This TCR was recovered from a woman aged 45-60 years with non-small cell lung cancer.

The CDR3 nucleotides read TGCGCCATCAGTGGGGGAAGGAATGGGGACACTGAAGCTTTCTTT. Encoded protein: CAISGGRNGDTEAFF. This sequence joins TRBV10-3 and TRBJ1-1, with D possibly being TRBD1 (5 bases). The CDR3 is 15 residues long. Germline lookup yields CDR1 ENHRY and CDR2 SYGVKD.